The 27 T cell receptor beta chains given below trace back to one sample, sequenced in a study of blood T cell repertoires in COVID-19. The assay was immunoSEQ multiplex PCR, and TCRdb's table has in-frame clones only and misses some. The sample yields 60,000 to 75,000 clones, about 89% seen once. Specimen: peripheral blood. Source of these receptors: an older woman with acute or convalescent COVID-19.

V and J are TRBV4-1 and TRBJ1-1; 7 bases agree with TRBD1. This CDR3 is 13 amino acids long. Germline V CDR1 and CDR2: MGHRA, YSYEKL. Trimming took 10 bases from V and 5 from J; bases not matched to a gene: 10. CDR3: CATQGGGATEAFF. The CDR3 nucleotides are TGCGCCACCCAAGGAGGGGGCGCGACTGAAGCTTTCTTT.

The chain joins TRBV3-1 (or the pseudogene TRBV3-2) to TRBJ1-3; no reliable D call. There are 14 residues in the CDR3. CDR1 and CDR2 (germline): LGHDT, YNNKEL (reference sequence). V was cut by 2 bases and J by 0 bases, with 5 bases left in between. The CDR3 loop reads CASSQSLSGNTIYF. DNA of the CDR3: TGTGCCAGCAGCCAATCACTCTCTGGAAACACCATATATTTT.

The V and J genes are TRBV7-9 and TRBJ2-1; D unclear. The ends were cut back, 3 bases at V and 9 bases at J, with 18 bases in the middle. In germline, CDR1 is SEHNR, CDR2 FQNEAQ (reference sequence). This CDR3 contains 15 residues. As DNA, the CDR3 is TGTGCCAGCAGCTTGCTTATAACTACGGTCGGTGAGCAGTTCTTC. Translation: CASSLLITTVGEQFF.

The chain combines TRBV11-2 with TRBJ2-4, with D maybe TRBD2 (5 bases). Germline-derived CDR1 and CDR2 are SGHAT and FQNNGV. CDR3 size: 15 residues. V lost 2 bases to trimming and J lost 0 bases, with 8 bases between them. The CDR3 DNA reads TGTGCCAGCAGCTTAATGAGCGGAGCCAAAAACATTCAGTACTTC. It codes for CASSLMSGAKNIQYF.

The V and J genes are TRBV2 and TRBJ2-7; 10 bases align to TRBD1. There are 15 residues in the CDR3. The germline gives CDR1 SNHLY, CDR2 FYNNEI. The V and J ends lost 6 bases and 5 bases, in that order; junction bases with no gene match: 10. CDR3 DNA sequence: TGTGCCAGCAGCCTCCTCCGGGACAGGGGCCACGAGCAGTACTTC. Protein sequence: CASSLLRDRGHEQYF.

This clone is a singleton in its sample. The chain combines TRBV3-1 (or the pseudogene TRBV3-2) with TRBJ1-3; the D is unclear. Germline V lookup: CDR1 LGHDT, CDR2 YNNKEL (reference sequence). V lost 6 bases and J 4 bases, leaving 10 bases between the germline ends. The CDR3 consists of 13 residues. CDR3 protein: CASSPWEGNTIYF. The CDR3 DNA sequence: TGTGCCAGCAGTCCCTGGGAGGGAAACACCATATATTTT.

The J gene is TRBJ2-3, the V gene TRBV13; 10 nucleotides line up with TRBD2. CDR1 and CDR2 from the germline V gene are PRHDT and FYEKMQ (reference sequence). This CDR3 has 17 amino acids. The V gene end was trimmed by 3 bases and the J gene end by 0 bases; junction bases not matched to a gene: 6. The CDR3 loop reads CASSFLAGASSTDTQYF. In DNA, the CDR3 is TGTGCCAGCAGCTTCCTAGCGGGGGCCTCCAGCACAGATACGCAGTATTTT.

V is TRBV28 and J is TRBJ1-5; 10 positions match TRBD1. V shed 6 bases, J shed 7 bases, and the junction held 9 bases outside the gene matches. Germline V gene data show CDR1 as MDHEN and CDR2 as SYDVKM. This CDR3 comprises 15 residues. This CDR3 is CASSQGTGEKQPQHF. The CDR3 nucleotides are TGTGCCAGCAGCCAAGGGACAGGGGAGAAACAGCCCCAGCATTTT. Supplemented by reference TRBV28 and TRBJ1-5, the full variable domain reads DVKVTQSSRYLVKRTGEKVFLECVQDMDHENMFWYRQDPGLGLRLIYFSYDVKMKEKGDIPEGYSVSREKKERFSLILESASTNQTSMYLCASSQGTGEKQPQHFGDGTRLSIL.

The chain is built from TRBV7-7 and TRBJ2-3; D not resolved. The CDR3 totals 13 residues. The germline V gene encodes CDR1 SSHAT and CDR2 FNYEAQ (reference sequence). Trimming left V 5 bases short and J 2 bases short, with 8 bases between. CDR3 amino acids: CASSPSFTDTQYF. The CDR3 bases are TGTGCCAGCAGCCCCTCCTTCACAGATACGCAGTATTTT.

This chain uses TRBV5-1 with TRBJ2-3, with 7 bases aligning to TRBD2. J lost 3 bases, V lost 4 bases, and 8 bases had no gene match. This CDR3 contains 15 residues. Germline CDR1 is SGHRS and CDR2 is YFSETQ. The CDR3 spells CASSPRDGRTDTQYF. CDR3 coding DNA: TGCGCCAGCAGCCCTCGGGACGGGAGGACAGATACGCAGTATTTT.

The chain recombines TRBV21-1 with TRBJ2-7; the table's D call, TRBD2, has no DNA check behind it. TRBV21-1 is described as a pseudogene. The CDR3 has 15 amino acids. The CDR3: CASSRPGTRTYEQYF. In nucleotides, the CDR3 is TGTGCCAGCAGCAGGCCCGGGACTAGAACTTACGAGCAGTACTTC.

The chain has TRBV7-6 and TRBJ2-3; D unclear. V shed 5 bases and J shed 4 bases, with 10 bases lying between them. The CDR3 is made up of 13 amino acids. CDR1 is SGHVS, CDR2 FNYEAQ, per germline. The CDR3, as DNA: TGTGCCAGCAGCGGCGAGACTTCAGATACGCAGTATTTT. It translates to CASSGETSDTQYF.

The genes are TRBV7-9 and TRBJ2-7, with TRBD2 as a possible D gene (6 bases). This CDR3 has 12 amino acids. Trimming cost V 5 bases and J 9 bases, with 14 bases left between them. Looked up from germline, CDR1 is SEHNR and CDR2 is FQNEAQ (reference sequence). CDR3 bases: TGTGCCAGCAGCCCTGGGGGGTTAGGGCAGTACTTC. It specifies CASSPGGLGQYF.

This clone was seen a single time. The V gene is TRBV7-9, the J gene TRBJ2-7; TRBD2 aligns across 7 bases. The CDR3 extends over 13 amino acids. Trimming cost V 0 bases and J 6 bases; bases outside gene matches: 2. Germline V CDR1 and CDR2: SEHNR, FQNEAQ (reference sequence). CDR3 in amino acids: CASSLAGGSEQYF. As DNA, the CDR3 is TGTGCCAGCAGCTTAGCGGGGGGGTCCGAGCAGTACTTC. The full variable domain, completed using reference TRBV7-9 and TRBJ2-7, is DTGVSQNPRHKITKRGQNVTFRCDPISEHNRLYWYRQTLGQGPEFLTYFQNEAQLEKSRLLSDRFSAERPKGSFSTLEIQRTEQGDSAMYLCASSLAGGSEQYFGPGTRLTVT.

The CDR3 here is CASSQDTGTSAGTQYF. CDR3 DNA sequence: TGTGCCAGCAGCCAGGATACCGGGACTAGCGCAGGTACGCAGTATTTT. V gene TRBV4-2 combines with J gene TRBJ2-3; TRBD2 agrees at 10 bases. Germline-derived CDR1 and CDR2 are LGHNA and YNFKEQ. The length of the CDR3 is 16 residues. Trimming took 3 bases from V and 8 from J; bases not matched to a gene: 11.

This rearrangement joins TRBV9 to TRBJ2-1; D ambiguous. The CDR3 is made up of 16 amino acids. Trimming shortened V by 0 bases and J by 4 bases, and 14 bases separated the two germline ends. Germline assignment: CDR1 SGDLS and CDR2 YYNGEE. CDR3 loop: CASSVDGFRRYNEQFF. The CDR3 nucleotides read TGTGCCAGCAGCGTAGACGGGTTTCGGCGGTACAATGAGCAGTTCTTC.

This chain links TRBV5-1 with TRBJ2-7, with D possibly TRBD1 on 6 matching bases. There are 15 residues in the CDR3. Germline CDR1 and CDR2: SGHRS and YFSETQ. V was pared by 0 bases and J by 5 bases, with 15 bases between. This CDR3 reads CASSLAIQGTDEQYF. CDR3 nucleotide sequence: TGCGCCAGCAGCTTGGCCATACAGGGTACTGACGAGCAGTACTTC.

The genes are TRBV19 and TRBJ2-7; 9 nucleotides line up with TRBD1. J gave up 9 bases and V 3 bases, and 9 bases lay outside the gene matches. This CDR3 region has 14 residues. Germline assignment: CDR1 LNHDA and CDR2 SQIVND (reference sequence). CDR3 bases: TGTGCCAGTAGTATTACAGGGGGCATGGGACTGCAGTACTTC. Its protein product is CASSITGGMGLQYF.

V and J are TRBV14 and TRBJ2-5; the match to TRBD2 covers 11 bases. V lost 3 bases to trimming and J lost 4 bases; unmatched junction nucleotides: 7. The CDR3 spans 16 residues. From germline, CDR1 is SGHDN and CDR2 FVKESK. CDR3 region: CASSHLPSGGPETQYF. In nucleotides, the CDR3 is TGTGCCAGCAGCCACTTACCTAGCGGGGGGCCAGAGACCCAGTACTTC.

This chain connects TRBV9 to TRBJ2-7; 7 bases line up with TRBD2. V was clipped by 4 bases and J by 1 base; unmatched bases: 2. CDR3 length: 13 amino acids. CDR1 is SGDLS, CDR2 YYNGEE, per germline. DNA for the CDR3: TGTGCCAGCAGCCCGGGGGGATCCTACGAGCAGTACTTC. This sequence encodes CASSPGGSYEQYF.

The chain couples TRBV6-5 to TRBJ1-6; D perhaps matches TRBD1 (6 bases). The V gene lost 5 bases and the J gene lost 8 bases, with 10 bases spanning the gap. The CDR3 is made up of 13 amino acids. In germline, CDR1 is MNHEY, CDR2 SVGAGI. DNA for the CDR3: TGTGCCAGCAGTCAAAAGGGGGATTCACCCCTCCACTTT. Protein product: CASSQKGDSPLHF.

CDR3 sequence: CASSLRGQTNEKLFF. Here the CDR3 DNA reads TGTGCCAGCAGTTTAAGGGGCCAGACGAATGAAAAACTGTTTTTT. This rearrangement joins TRBV27 to TRBJ1-4; tentative D call: TRBD1 (5 bases). Germline-derived CDR1 and CDR2 are MNHEY and SMNVEV (reference sequence). The V and J ends lost 2 bases and 5 bases respectively, with 12 bases between them. The CDR3 has 15 residues. The full variable domain, in which reference TRBV27 and TRBJ1-4 provide the parts outside the CDR3, is EAQVTQNPRYLITVTGKKLTVTCSQNMNHEYMSWYRQDPGLGLRQIYYSMNVEVTDKGDVPEGYKVSRKEKRNFPLILESPSPNQTSLYFCASSLRGQTNEKLFFGSGTQLSVL.

This sequence joins TRBV4-1 and TRBJ1-1; a possible D gene is TRBD1 (5 bases). This CDR3 is 13 amino acids long. Germline CDR1 MGHRA, CDR2 YSYEKL. Trimming stripped 4 bases from V and 4 bases from J, with 10 bases between. Written as DNA, the CDR3 is TGCGCCAGCAGCCCCCCAGGGCTCACTGAAGCTTTCTTT. Amino acid sequence: CASSPPGLTEAFF.

The V and J genes are TRBV9 and TRBJ1-4; possible D gene TRBD1, 6 bases. Trimming cost V 0 bases and J 8 bases, with 14 bases left between them. Germline CDR1 SGDLS, CDR2 YYNGEE. CDR3 length equals 15 residues. The CDR3: CASSVGAGVGEKLFF. The CDR3 nucleotides are TGTGCCAGCAGCGTAGGGGCAGGGGTAGGAGAAAAACTGTTTTTT.

V is TRBV7-2 and J is TRBJ1-2, with D maybe TRBD1 (5 bases). Trimming left V 5 bases short and J 0 bases short, with 16 bases between. Germline lookup yields CDR1 SGHTA and CDR2 FQGNSA. The CDR3 is 16 residues long. Here the CDR3 reads CASSALIRVANYGYTF. CDR3 coding DNA: TGTGCCAGCAGCGCGCTAATCAGGGTAGCTAACTATGGCTACACCTTC.

The chain combines TRBV7-2 with TRBJ1-5; possibly TRBD1 for D (5 bases). Trimming removed 4 bases from V and 3 bases from J, with 10 bases in between. The germline V gene has CDR1 SGHTA and CDR2 FQGNSA. The CDR3 contains 14 residues. As DNA, the CDR3 is TGTGCCAGCAGCTACGACAGTATCAATCAGCCCCAGCATTTT. As protein: CASSYDSINQPQHF. Together with reference TRBV7-2 and TRBJ1-5, the CDR3 gives the full variable domain: GAGVSQSPSNKVTEKGKDVELRCDPISGHTALYWYRQSLGQGLEFLIYFQGNSAPDKSGLPSDRFSAERTGGSVSTLTIQRTQQEDSAVYLCASSYDSINQPQHFGDGTRLSIL.

The J gene is TRBJ2-1, the V gene TRBV7-2, with D maybe TRBD2 (5 bases). The CDR3 is 13 residues long. Germline V gene sequence: CDR1 SGHTA, CDR2 FQGNSA. V shed 5 bases and J shed 7 bases, with 12 bases lying between them. The DNA for the CDR3 is TGTGCCAGCAGCCCAGACTACACTAATGAGCAGTTCTTC. It encodes CASSPDYTNEQFF.